This paragraph covers one TCR beta chain sequence. This record comes from a study of blood T cell repertoires in COVID-19. Study details: Material from acute and convalescent COVID-19 was sourced from the United States, Italy and Spain.

Clones were sequenced by immunoSEQ multiplex PCR, and TCRdb holds only the in-frame ones, with some missing. This table holds hundreds of thousands of clones, under 90% found once. Looked up from germline, CDR1 is MGHRA and CDR2 is YSYEKL. The CDR3 is 17 residues long. After removal of 1 base from V and 4 bases from J, the junction contained 3 bases not matched to a gene. The TCR was taken from a woman between 50 and 59 years old who had recovered from COVID-19. The specimen was peripheral blood. The V call is TRBV4-1, the J call TRBJ2-2, with 13 bases identical to TRBD2. The CDR3 here is CASSQALAGGPTGELFF. In DNA form, the CDR3 reads TGCGCCAGCAGCCAAGCACTAGCGGGGGGGCCCACCGGGGAGCTGTTTTTT.